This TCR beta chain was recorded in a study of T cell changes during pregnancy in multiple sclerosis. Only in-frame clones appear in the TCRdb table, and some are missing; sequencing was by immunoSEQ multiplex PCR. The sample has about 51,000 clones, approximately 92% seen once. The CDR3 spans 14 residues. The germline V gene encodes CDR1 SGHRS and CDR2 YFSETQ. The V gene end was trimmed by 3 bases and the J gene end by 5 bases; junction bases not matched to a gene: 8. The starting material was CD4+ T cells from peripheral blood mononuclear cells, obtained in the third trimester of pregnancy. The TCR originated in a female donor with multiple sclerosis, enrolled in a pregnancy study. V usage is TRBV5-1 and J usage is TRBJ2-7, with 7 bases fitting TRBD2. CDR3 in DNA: TGCGCCAGCAGCTCGCGACTAGCTGGCCACGAGCAGTACTTC. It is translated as CASSSRLAGHEQYF.